This T cell receptor beta chain was sequenced in a study of shared clonotypes between healthy human individuals. General study results and limits: Rarefaction revealed incomplete sorted-subset sequencing despite large depth. Represented genetic and exposure-history diversity was restricted by having few donors. Unshared clonotypes carried lower generation probabilities than those common to all four donors.

Per the study methods: ImmunoSEQ sequences covered only the junction and lacked quality scores; filtering therefore differed. Libraries were prepared by immunoSEQ multiplex PCR; TCRdb keeps only in-frame clonotypes and omits some of them. Clone size and the V and J calls come from that table; the DNA yielded D and trimming. The sample gives nearly 1 million clones, approximately 80% of which show up once; approximately 1.5% is in the top ten. About this clone itself: The target antigen is unknown.

The germline V gene has CDR1 GTSNPN and CDR2 SVGIG (reference sequence). CDR3 length: 14 residues. The germline V and J ends were trimmed by 0 bases and 2 bases, with 11 bases remaining between them. The source material was memory CD4+ T cells sorted from blood. Specified subset: CD45RA-negative fraction. The receptor was derived from a man aged 18-30 years in good health. The chain carries TRBV30 and TRBJ2-7; D gene ambiguous. The CDR3 nucleotides are TGTGCCTGGAGTGTTTACGTTAAACCCTACGAGCAGTACTTC. It specifies CAWSVYVKPYEQYF.